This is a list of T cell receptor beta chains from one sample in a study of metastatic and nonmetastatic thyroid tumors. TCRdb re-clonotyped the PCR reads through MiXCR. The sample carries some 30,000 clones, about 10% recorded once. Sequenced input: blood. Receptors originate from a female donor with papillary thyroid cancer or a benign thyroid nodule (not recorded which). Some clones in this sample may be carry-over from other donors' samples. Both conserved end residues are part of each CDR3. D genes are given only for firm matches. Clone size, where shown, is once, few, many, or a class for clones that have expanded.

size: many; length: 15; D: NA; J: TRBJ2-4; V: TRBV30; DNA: TGTGCCTGGAGGGAAGACAACTTTCGCCAAAACATTCAGTACTTC; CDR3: CAWREDNFRQNIQYF
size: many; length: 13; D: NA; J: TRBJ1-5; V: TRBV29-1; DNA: TGCAGCGTTGAGGTTGCGATCAATCAGCCCCAGCATTTT; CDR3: CSVEVAINQPQHF
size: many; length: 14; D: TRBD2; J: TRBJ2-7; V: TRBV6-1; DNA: TGTGCCAGCAAGCCTAGCGGACCAACCTACGAGCAGTACTTC; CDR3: CASKPSGPTYEQYF
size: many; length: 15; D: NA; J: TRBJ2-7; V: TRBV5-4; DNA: TGTGCCAGCAGCTCGGGAGTCCCCAGCTCCTACGAGCAGTACTTC; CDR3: CASSSGVPSSYEQYF
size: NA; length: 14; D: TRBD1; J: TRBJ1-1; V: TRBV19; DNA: TGTGCCAGTAAAGTTCAGGGGGCCCGGACTGAAGCTTTCTTT; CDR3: CASKVQGARTEAFF
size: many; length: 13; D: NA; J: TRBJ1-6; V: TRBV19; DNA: TGTGCCAGTTGTCGCTCGGGGAATTCACCCCTCCACTTT; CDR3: CASCRSGNSPLHF
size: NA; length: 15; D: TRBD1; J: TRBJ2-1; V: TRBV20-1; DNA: TGCAGTGCTAGAGGATGGGCAGGGGGTCTTAATGAGCAGTTCTTC; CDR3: CSARGWAGGLNEQFF
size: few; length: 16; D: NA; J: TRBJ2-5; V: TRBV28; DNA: TGTGCCAGCAGTTTATCTGGGAACGCAGTCCAAGAGACCCAGTACTTC; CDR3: CASSLSGNAVQETQYF
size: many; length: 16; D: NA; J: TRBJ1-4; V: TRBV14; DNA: TGTGCCAGCAGCCAATTAGGTCAGGTTGCTAATGAAAAACTGTTTTTT; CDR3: CASSQLGQVANEKLFF
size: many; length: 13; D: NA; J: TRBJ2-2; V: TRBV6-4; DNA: TGTGCCAGCAGTGCCAGTAACACCGGGGAGCTGTTTTTT; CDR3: CASSASNTGELFF
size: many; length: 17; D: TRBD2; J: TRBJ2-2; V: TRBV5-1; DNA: TGCGCCAGCAGCCGCACCGGGACTAGCGGGAGTCCCGGGGAGCTGTTTTTT; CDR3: CASSRTGTSGSPGELFF
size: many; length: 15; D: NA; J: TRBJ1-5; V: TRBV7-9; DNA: TGTGCCAGCAGCGGGGGGGGGAGTTCGGATCAGCCCCAGCATTTT; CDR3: CASSGGGSSDQPQHF
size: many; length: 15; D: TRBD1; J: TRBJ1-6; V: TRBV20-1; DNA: TGCAGTGCTAGACAGGGGGTTAGTAACGATTCACCCCTCCACTTT; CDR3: CSARQGVSNDSPLHF
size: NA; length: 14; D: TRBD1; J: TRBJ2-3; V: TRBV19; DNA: TGTGCCAGTGCCAACAGGGGAAGCACAGATACGCAGTATTTT; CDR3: CASANRGSTDTQYF
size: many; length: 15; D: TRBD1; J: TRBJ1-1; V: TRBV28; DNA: TGTGCCAGCAGTTCCCCAGGGGGAGGGTTCCCTGAAGCTTTCTTT; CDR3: CASSSPGGGFPEAFF
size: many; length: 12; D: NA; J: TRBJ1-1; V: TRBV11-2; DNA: TGTGCCAGCAGCTTAATATACACTGAAGCTTTCTTT; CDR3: CASSLIYTEAFF
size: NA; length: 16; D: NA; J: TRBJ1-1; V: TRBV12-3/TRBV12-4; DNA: TGTGCCAGCTGTTTACATACAGTCCAGGGCGAGGCGGAAGCTTTCTTT; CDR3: CASCLHTVQGEAEAFF
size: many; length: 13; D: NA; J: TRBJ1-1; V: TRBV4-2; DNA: TGTGCCAGCAGCCAAGGGGTTGGCACTGAAGCTTTCTTT; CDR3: CASSQGVGTEAFF
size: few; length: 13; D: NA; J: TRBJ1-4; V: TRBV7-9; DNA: TGTGCCAGCACTGACCAAAATTCGGCGATCCTGTTTTTT; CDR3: CASTDQNSAILFF
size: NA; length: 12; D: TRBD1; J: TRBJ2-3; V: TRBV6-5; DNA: TGTGCCAGCAGCTACTCGGGGACAGGGGCTTTTTTT; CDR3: CASSYSGTGAFF
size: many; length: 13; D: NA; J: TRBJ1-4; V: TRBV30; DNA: TGTGCCTGGAGTGCTACCCTTACGGAAAAACTGTTTTTT; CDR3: CAWSATLTEKLFF
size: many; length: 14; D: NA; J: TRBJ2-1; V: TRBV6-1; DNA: TGTGCCAGCAGTACCGACAGGTCCTACAATGAGCAGTTCTTC; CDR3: CASSTDRSYNEQFF
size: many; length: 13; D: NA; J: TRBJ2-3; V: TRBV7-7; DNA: TGCGCTAGCAGCCCGGTGGGGTCAGATACGCAGTATTTT; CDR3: CASSPVGSDTQYF
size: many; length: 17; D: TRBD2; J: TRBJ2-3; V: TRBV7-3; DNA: TGTGCCAGCAGCCTGTATCTAGCGGGCGCTAGCACAGATACGCAGTATTTT; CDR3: CASSLYLAGASTDTQYF
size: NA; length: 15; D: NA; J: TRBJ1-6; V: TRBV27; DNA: TGTGCCAGAGGAGAGGAATTCTCATATAATTCACCCCTCCACTTT; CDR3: CARGEEFSYNSPLHF
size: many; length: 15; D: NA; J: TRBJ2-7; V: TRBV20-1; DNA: TGCAGTGCTAGAGTAACGCCCCAAGATTCTGACGAGCAGTACTTC; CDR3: CSARVTPQDSDEQYF
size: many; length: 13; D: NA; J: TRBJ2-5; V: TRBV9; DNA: TGTGCCAGCAGCGGGAGGGTCGGAGAGACCCAGTACTTC; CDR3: CASSGRVGETQYF
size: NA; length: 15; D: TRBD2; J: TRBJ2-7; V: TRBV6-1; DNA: TGTGCCAGCACGTCTAGCGGGAGAAAGTCCTACGAGCAGTACTTC; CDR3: CASTSSGRKSYEQYF
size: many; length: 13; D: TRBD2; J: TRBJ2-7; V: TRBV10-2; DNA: TGCGCCAGCCAGAGCGGGGGTTCCTACGAGCAGTACTTC; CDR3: CASQSGGSYEQYF
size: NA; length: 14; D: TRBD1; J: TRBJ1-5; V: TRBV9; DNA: TGTGCCAGCAGCGTCGGACAGGGGAATCAGCCCCAGCATTTT; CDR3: CASSVGQGNQPQHF